This entry lists 19 T cell receptor beta chains sequenced from one sample in a study of blood T cell repertoires in COVID-19. Assay: immunoSEQ multiplex PCR; the TCRdb copy retains only in-frame clones and omits some. The sample consists of about 64,000 clones, approximately 90% of them appearing once. What was sequenced was peripheral blood. All receptors derive from a man aged 45-65 years with active COVID-19.

The chain uses TRBV27 and TRBJ2-4; TRBD2 aligns across 11 bases. The CDR3 is 15 amino acids. Unmatched junction bases numbered 4, after V lost 4 bases and J lost 5 bases. Per the germline V gene, CDR1 is MNHEY and CDR2 is SMNVEV (reference sequence). CDR3 amino acids: CASSYSGRGENIQYF. Here the CDR3 DNA reads TGTGCCAGCAGTTATAGCGGGAGGGGTGAAAACATTCAGTACTTC.

The chain recombines TRBV5-1 with TRBJ2-5; 15 bases match TRBD2. The J segment lost 3 bases and the V segment lost 4 bases, leaving 7 bases of the junction unmatched. Germline CDR1 SGHRS, CDR2 YFSETQ. This CDR3 has 17 amino acids. CDR3 nucleotide sequence: TGCGCCAGCAGCCCGGGACTAGCGGGAGGAAGGGAAGAGACCCAGTACTTC. Translating it yields CASSPGLAGGREETQYF.

V and J are TRBV4-1 and TRBJ1-4, with D uncertain. Germline V gives CDR1 MGHRA, CDR2 YSYEKL. V was trimmed by 2 bases and J by 4 bases, leaving 5 bases between them. This CDR3 is built from 13 residues. CDR3 coding DNA: TGCGCCAGCAGCCAACTCGGTAATGAAAAACTGTTTTTT. This gives the protein CASSQLGNEKLFF.

The chain joins TRBV7-2 to TRBJ2-1, with TRBD2 identical over 14 bases. J gave up 6 bases and V 5 bases, and 9 bases lay outside the gene matches. Looked up from germline, CDR1 is SGHTA and CDR2 is FQGNSA. There are 17 residues in the CDR3. The DNA of the CDR3 is TGTGCCAGCAGCACCGGGACTAGCGGGAGTCGGGCCAATGAGCAGTTCTTC. Translating it yields CASSTGTSGSRANEQFF.

The chain employs TRBV18 and TRBJ1-1, with D hard to call. This CDR3 is 12 amino acids long. Trimming took 3 bases from V and 12 from J, leaving 14 bases between them. Germline V lookup: CDR1 KGHSH, CDR2 LQKENI. The CDR3 DNA reads as TGTGCCAGCTCACCCTCCGGGAAGGCCCCTTTCTTT. As protein: CASSPSGKAPFF.

This chain joins TRBV6-5 and TRBJ2-1; 7 bases align to TRBD2. CDR1 is MNHEY, CDR2 SVGAGI, per germline. The CDR3 has 13 residues. J was trimmed by 12 bases and V by 4 bases; bases with no gene match: 9. The CDR3 sequence is CASSSWTRFGQFF. CDR3 coding DNA: TGTGCCAGCAGTTCATGGACTAGATTTGGGCAGTTCTTC.

This rearrangement joins TRBV9 to TRBJ1-2; 7 bases are shared with TRBD1. The CDR3 spans 15 residues. Germline V gives CDR1 SGDLS, CDR2 YYNGEE. V shed 4 bases, J shed 3 bases, and the junction held 9 bases outside the gene matches. CDR3 sequence reads: CASSSRSQGDYGYTF. The CDR3 DNA reads TGTGCCAGCAGCTCCAGGTCCCAGGGGGACTATGGCTACACCTTC.

Here the CDR3 DNA reads TGTGCCAGCAGCCCCGACAGCCATGGCTACACCTTC. Amino acid sequence: CASSPDSHGYTF. This sequence joins TRBV3-1 (or the pseudogene TRBV3-2) and TRBJ1-2, with D tentatively TRBD1 (5 bases). V was cut by 4 bases and J by 6 bases, with 9 bases left in between. Germline values: CDR1 LGHDT, CDR2 YNNKEL (reference sequence). The length of the CDR3 is 12 residues.

V usage is TRBV19 and J usage is TRBJ2-1, with 8 bases that match TRBD2. V gave up 6 bases and J gave up 0 bases; unmatched junction bases: 4. Per the germline V gene, CDR1 is LNHDA and CDR2 is SQIVND (reference sequence). The CDR3 runs to 15 residues. The CDR3 reads CASRRLASSYNEQFF. DNA for the CDR3: TGTGCCAGTAGGAGACTAGCGAGCTCCTACAATGAGCAGTTCTTC.

The chain is built from TRBV6-4 and TRBJ2-2; TRBD1 might be the D (5 bases). This CDR3 region has 13 residues. Between the trimmed V and J ends, which lost 3 bases and 5 bases, there was a span of 7 bases. Germline loops: CDR1 MRHNA, CDR2 SNTAGT. CDR3 DNA: TGTGCCAGCAGTGAGCGACAGACCGGGGAGCTGTTTTTT. It yields the protein CASSERQTGELFF.

On this clone itself: Other DNA variants within this sample encode the same CDR3. This sequence joins TRBV5-5 and TRBJ2-5, with 13 bases that match TRBD2. Germline V gene sequence: CDR1 SGHKS, CDR2 YYEKEE (reference sequence). V lost 7 bases to trimming and J lost 4 bases; unmatched junction nucleotides: 7. The CDR3 has 15 amino acids. CDR3 sequence (DNA): TGTGCCAGCTATACTAGCGGGAGGGCCGGAGAGACCCAGTACTTC. Its translation is CASYTSGRAGETQYF.

The chain has TRBV18 and TRBJ1-2, with D possibly matching TRBD1 (6 bases). CDR3 length: 14 amino acids. Germline V gene lookup returns CDR1 KGHSH and CDR2 LQKENI. With 2 bases removed from V and 5 bases from J, the gap between germline ends came to 12 bases. As DNA, the CDR3 is TGTGCCAGCTCACCAGGGGGCTTTAAATATGGCTACACCTTC. Translated: CASSPGGFKYGYTF.

The chain's CDR3 is CASSLAGAREVEQFF. As DNA, the CDR3 is TGCGCCAGCAGCTTGGCTGGGGCCAGGGAGGTTGAGCAGTTCTTC. The chain joins TRBV5-1 to TRBJ2-1, with D possibly matching TRBD2 (6 bases). Deletions cut 0 bases from V and 9 bases from J, with 16 bases between. From germline, CDR1 is SGHRS and CDR2 YFSETQ. The CDR3 totals 15 residues. The full variable domain, rest sourced from reference TRBV5-1 and TRBJ2-1, is KAGVTQTPRYLIKTRGQQVTLSCSPISGHRSVSWYQQTPGQGLQFLFEYFSETQRNKGNFPGRFSGRQFSNSRSEMNVSTLELGDSALYLCASSLAGAREVEQFFGPGTRLTVL.

In this sample, this clone turned up a few times. The chain carries TRBV18 and TRBJ1-5, with D hard to call. This CDR3 is 13 amino acids long. CDR1 KGHSH and CDR2 LQKENI come from the germline V gene. V gave up 3 bases and J gave up 8 bases, with 11 bases separating them. CDR3 coding DNA: TGTGCCAGCTCACCGGCGGGTAAGGAGCCCCAGCATTTT. It is translated as CASSPAGKEPQHF. Using reference TRBV18 and TRBJ1-5 for the parts outside the CDR3, the full variable domain is NAGVMQNPRHLVRRRGQEARLRCSPMKGHSHVYWYRQLPEEGLKFMVYLQKENIIDESGMPKERFSAEFPKEGPSILRIQQVVRGDSAAYFCASSPAGKEPQHFGDGTRLSIL.

The chain recombines TRBV5-4 with TRBJ2-7, with a weak D call TRBD1 (6 bases). Germline V CDR1 and CDR2: SGHNT, YYREEE (reference sequence). The CDR3 runs to 14 residues. V shed 2 bases and J shed 0 bases, with 9 bases lying between them. The CDR3 loop reads CASSFRTASYEQYF. DNA of the CDR3: TGTGCCAGCAGCTTCCGGACAGCCTCCTACGAGCAGTACTTC.

This clone was counted between two and nine times. The chain joins TRBV7-7 to TRBJ2-7; TRBD1 matches at 7 bases. The CDR3 totals 13 residues. In germline, CDR1 is SSHAT, CDR2 FNYEAQ (reference sequence). Trimming cost V 1 base and J 8 bases; bases outside gene matches: 5. The CDR3 DNA sequence: TGTGCCAGCAGCTTAGACGGACAGGATAAGCAGTACTTC. Translation gives CASSLDGQDKQYF.

The CDR3 coding sequence is TGTGCCACCAGCAGAGAGTTAGCGGGAGTTACAGATACGCAGTATTTT. This codes for CATSRELAGVTDTQYF. The chain combines TRBV15 with TRBJ2-3; 9 bases fit TRBD2. CDR1 is LNHNV, CDR2 YYDKDF, per germline (reference sequence). Trimming took 0 bases from V and 3 from J; bases not matched to a gene: 4. The CDR3 is made up of 16 amino acids. Based on the CDR3 plus reference TRBV15 and TRBJ2-3, the full variable domain is DAMVIQNPRYQVTQFGKPVTLSCSQTLNHNVMYWYQQKSSQAPKLLFHYYDKDFNNEADTPDNFQSRRPNTSFCFLDIRSPGLGDTAMYLCATSRELAGVTDTQYFGPGTRLTVL.

The V call is TRBV4-3, the J call TRBJ1-3; 8 bases are a match to TRBD1. Germline lookup yields CDR1 LGHNA and CDR2 YSLEER. V trimming: 4 bases; J trimming: 4 bases; junction bases outside the gene matches: 6. The CDR3 has 15 amino acids. In nucleotides, the CDR3 is TGCGCCAGCAGCCGGACGACAGGGGACGGAAACACCATATATTTT. It is translated as CASSRTTGDGNTIYF.

The V gene is TRBV7-9, the J gene TRBJ2-3; D may be TRBD2 (6 bases). The CDR3 loop spans 12 amino acids. Germline loops: CDR1 SEHNR, CDR2 FQNEAQ (reference sequence). The V end was cut by 1 base, the J end by 9 bases, with 8 bases between. The CDR3 DNA sequence: TGTGCCAGCAGCTTAGAAAGCGGGACGCAGTATTTT. Encoded protein: CASSLESGTQYF.